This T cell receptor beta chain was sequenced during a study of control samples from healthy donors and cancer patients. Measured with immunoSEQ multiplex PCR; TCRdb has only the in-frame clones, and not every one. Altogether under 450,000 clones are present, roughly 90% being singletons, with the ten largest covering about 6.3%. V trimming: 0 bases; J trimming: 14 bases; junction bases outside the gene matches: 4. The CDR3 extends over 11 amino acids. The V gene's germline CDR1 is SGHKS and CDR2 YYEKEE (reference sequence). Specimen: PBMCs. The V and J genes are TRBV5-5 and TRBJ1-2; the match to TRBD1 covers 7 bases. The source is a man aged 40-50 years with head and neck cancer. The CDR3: CASSLEGAQTF. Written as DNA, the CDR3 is TGTGCCAGCAGCTTGGAGGGGGCGCAGACCTTC. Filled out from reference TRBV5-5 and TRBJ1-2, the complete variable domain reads DAGVTQSPTHLIKTRGQQVTLRCSPISGHKSVSWYQQVLGQGPQFIFQYYEKEERGRGNFPDRFSARQFPNYSSELNVNALLLGDSALYLCASSLEGAQTFGSGTRLTVV.